This T cell receptor beta chain was sequenced for a study of T cell changes during pregnancy in multiple sclerosis. Note on this clone: The junction does not match germline at one end; this may be a read error.

The data were produced by immunoSEQ multiplex PCR, yet TCRdb's version contains in-frame clones alone and is incomplete. The sample lists about 40,000 clones; about 91% were seen once. Germline V CDR1 and CDR2: LNHNV, YYDKDF (reference sequence). This CDR3 is 14 amino acids long. The TCR was taken from a female donor in good health, enrolled as a control in a pregnancy study. The chain has TRBV15 and TRBJ2-2; D is uncertain. This specimen consisted of CD4+ T cells from peripheral blood mononuclear cells, obtained in the second trimester of pregnancy. CDR3: CATGRVVVAGELFF. CDR3 nucleotides: TGTGCCACCGGCAGAGTAGTGGTAGCCGGGGAGCTGTTTTTT.